The next 21 T cell receptor beta chains were all read from a single sample in a study of OX40 agonist ivuxolimab in advanced cancers. Produced via immunoSEQ multiplex PCR; TCRdb's table is partial and in-frame only. The sample shows roughly 100,000 clones, less than 85% of them seen only once. The material was CD4+ or CD8+ T cells sorted from blood, obtained in a trial of the OX40 agonist ivuxolimab. These receptors were collected from an adult with an advanced solid tumor such as melanoma, head and neck, liver or kidney cancer.

In DNA form, the CDR3 reads TGTGCCAGTAGTATAGTCCCCAAGAGCTCCTACGAGCAGTACTTC. It translates to CASSIVPKSSYEQYF. This rearrangement joins TRBV19 to TRBJ2-7, with D unclear. Germline CDR1 and CDR2: LNHDA and SQIVND (reference sequence). This CDR3 is built from 15 residues. Trimming removed 1 base from V and 0 bases from J, with 10 bases in between.

The chain is built from TRBV18 and TRBJ1-4; 7 nucleotides line up with TRBD1. CDR1 KGHSH and CDR2 LQKENI come from the germline V gene. V gave up 5 bases and J gave up 5 bases; unmatched junction bases: 8. The CDR3 runs 15 residues. The CDR3 spells CASSERGTVNEKLFF. The CDR3 region has the DNA TGTGCCAGCTCAGAGCGAGGGACAGTGAATGAAAAACTGTTTTTT.

V gene TRBV7-8 combines with J gene TRBJ2-1, with D perhaps matching TRBD1 (5 bases). The CDR3 is 16 residues long. Looked up from germline, CDR1 is SGHVS and CDR2 is FQNEAQ. Trimming left V 0 bases short and J 2 bases short, with 11 bases between. The CDR3 spells CASSLALTAPYNEQFF. The CDR3, as DNA: TGTGCCAGCAGCTTAGCGTTGACAGCTCCCTACAATGAGCAGTTCTTC.

This clone was seen more than once but under ten times. The V gene is TRBV7-9, the J gene TRBJ1-5; D is perhaps TRBD1 (5 bases). The germline V gene encodes CDR1 SEHNR and CDR2 FQNEAQ (reference sequence). This CDR3 contains 14 residues. V was shortened by 2 bases and J by 2 bases, with 7 bases between the two germline ends. CDR3 DNA: TGTGCCAGCAGCTTAACGGGGGGCAATCAGCCCCAGCATTTT. Translated, it gives CASSLTGGNQPQHF. Filled out from reference TRBV7-9 and TRBJ1-5, the complete variable domain reads DTGVSQNPRHKITKRGQNVTFRCDPISEHNRLYWYRQTLGQGPEFLTYFQNEAQLEKSRLLSDRFSAERPKGSFSTLEIQRTEQGDSAMYLCASSLTGGNQPQHFGDGTRLSIL.

This sequence joins TRBV5-6 and TRBJ2-3, with 12 bases aligning to TRBD2. The CDR3 sequence is 18 residues long. Trimming removed 5 bases from V and 5 bases from J; junction bases left unmatched: 15. Germline CDR1 reads SGHDT; CDR2 reads YYEEEE. The CDR3 DNA sequence: TGTGCCAGCAGTACCGGGACTAGCGGGTCCGGGGGCGGAGATACGCAGTATTTT. It yields the protein CASSTGTSGSGGGDTQYF.

The chain has TRBV6-5 and TRBJ1-1; unclear D gene. V lost 4 bases and J 1 base, leaving 10 bases between the germline ends. The CDR3 runs 14 residues. The germline V gene encodes CDR1 MNHEY and CDR2 SVGAGI. The CDR3 region is CASSLTGKNTEAFF. The CDR3 DNA reads as TGTGCCAGCAGTTTGACGGGTAAGAACACTGAAGCTTTCTTT.

The chain recombines TRBV5-8 with TRBJ2-7; 7 bases match TRBD1. The CDR3 extends over 15 amino acids. CDR1 is SGHTS and CDR2 is YDEGEE in the germline V gene. With V trimmed by 0 bases and J by 1 base, 4 bases remained unmatched. The CDR3 nucleotides read TGTGCCAGCAGCTTGGGGGACAGACCTTCCTACGAGCAGTACTTC. Its translation is CASSLGDRPSYEQYF.

The V and J genes are TRBV5-1 and TRBJ2-1; D possibly corresponds to TRBD1 (6 bases). Germline assignment: CDR1 SGHRS and CDR2 YFSETQ. V lost 4 bases to trimming and J lost 0 bases, with 14 bases between them. The CDR3 extends over 16 amino acids. The CDR3 spells CASSPGQLRSYNEQFF. The CDR3 nucleotides are TGCGCCAGCAGCCCAGGACAGCTACGCTCCTACAATGAGCAGTTCTTC.

The rearrangement links TRBV7-9 to TRBJ2-3, with 8 bases matching TRBD1. The V segment lost 5 bases and the J segment 1 base; nucleotides outside the gene matches: 17. The CDR3 length is 19 residues. In germline, CDR1 is SEHNR, CDR2 FQNEAQ (reference sequence). In DNA, the CDR3 is TGTGCCAGCAGCCCAGGGTCCTACCAGGGGGCCATGGGCACAGATACGCAGTATTTT. Encoded protein: CASSPGSYQGAMGTDTQYF.

Regarding this clone: The sample contains more than one DNA sequence encoding this CDR3. The chain carries TRBV9 and TRBJ2-7, with 9 bases fitting TRBD2. Trimming took 0 bases from V and 1 from J; bases not matched to a gene: 2. The CDR3 totals 15 residues. CDR1 SGDLS and CDR2 YYNGEE come from the germline V gene. CDR3 coding DNA: TGTGCCAGCAGCGTAGGGCTAGCGGGGTCCTACGAGCAGTACTTC. This encodes CASSVGLAGSYEQYF. Filled out from reference TRBV9 and TRBJ2-7, the complete variable domain reads DSGVTQTPKHLITATGQRVTLRCSPRSGDLSVYWYQQSLDQGLQFLIQYYNGEERAKGNILERFSAQQFPDLHSELNLSSLELGDSALYFCASSVGLAGSYEQYFGPGTRLTVT.

V is TRBV11-2 and J is TRBJ1-1; D unclear. This CDR3 spans 14 amino acids. Trimming left V 1 base short and J 1 base short, with 7 bases between. Looked up from germline, CDR1 is SGHAT and CDR2 is FQNNGV. CDR3 sequence reads: CASSLGLWNTEAFF. CDR3 sequence (DNA): TGTGCCAGCAGCTTAGGGTTGTGGAACACTGAAGCTTTCTTT. The full variable domain, its missing parts supplied by reference TRBV11-2 and TRBJ1-1, is EAGVAQSPRYKIIEKRQSVAFWCNPISGHATLYWYQQILGQGPKLLIQFQNNGVVDDSQLPKDRFSAERLKGVDSTLKIQPAKLEDSAVYLCASSLGLWNTEAFFGQGTRLTVV.

This clone was observed many times. This chain joins TRBV6-5 and TRBJ1-3; tentatively, D is TRBD1 (5 bases). Looked up from germline, CDR1 is MNHEY and CDR2 is SVGAGI. This CDR3 spans 15 amino acids. V lost 6 bases, J lost 0 bases, and 12 bases lay in between. DNA of the CDR3: TGTGCCAGCAGCCGGGGACTCTCCTCTGGAAACACCATATATTTT. It specifies CASSRGLSSGNTIYF.

The J gene is TRBJ1-5, the V gene TRBV6-1, with D unresolved. The CDR3 contains 13 residues. CDR1 and CDR2 from the germline V gene are MNHNS and SASEGT. V lost 6 bases, J lost 0 bases, and 6 bases lay in between. CDR3 in DNA: TGTGCCAGCAGGGCGAATAGCAATCAGCCCCAGCATTTT. It encodes CASRANSNQPQHF.

This chain links TRBV18 with TRBJ2-2; D ambiguous. V lost 6 bases and J 7 bases, leaving 9 bases between the germline ends. In germline, CDR1 is KGHSH, CDR2 LQKENI. This CDR3 is 12 amino acids long. The CDR3 sequence is CASSPKDGELFF. The DNA for the CDR3 is TGTGCCAGCTCTCCAAAGGACGGGGAGCTGTTTTTT.

V is TRBV2 and J is TRBJ1-2; perhaps TRBD1 as D (5 bases). V lost 6 bases and J 4 bases, leaving 9 bases between the germline ends. Looked up from germline, CDR1 is SNHLY and CDR2 is FYNNEI. This CDR3 has 12 amino acids. The CDR3 sequence is CASRSGSYGYTF. CDR3 nucleotide sequence: TGTGCCAGCAGGTCAGGGTCCTATGGCTACACCTTC.

This sequence joins TRBV6-1 and TRBJ2-2; 10 bases match TRBD2. The length of the CDR3 is 17 residues. V dropped 4 bases and J dropped 5; count of bases not matched to a gene: 10. The germline V gene has CDR1 MNHNS and CDR2 SASEGT. This CDR3 reads CASSVSLAGVRTGELFF. The CDR3 DNA sequence: TGTGCCAGCAGTGTTTCCCTAGCGGGGGTGAGGACCGGGGAGCTGTTTTTT.

The V call is TRBV7-9, the J call TRBJ1-1; 9 nucleotides match TRBD1. This CDR3 is 17 amino acids long. Germline values: CDR1 SEHNR, CDR2 FQNEAQ (reference sequence). Trimming removed 6 bases from V and 0 bases from J; junction bases left unmatched: 11. In DNA, the CDR3 is TGTGCCAGCAGAGGGACGGGGACAGGGACACTGAACACTGAAGCTTTCTTT. Translating gives CASRGTGTGTLNTEAFF. Supplemented by reference TRBV7-9 and TRBJ1-1, the full variable domain reads DTGVSQNPRHKITKRGQNVTFRCDPISEHNRLYWYRQTLGQGPEFLTYFQNEAQLEKSRLLSDRFSAERPKGSFSTLEIQRTEQGDSAMYLCASRGTGTGTLNTEAFFGQGTRLTVV.

This chain joins TRBV6-5 and TRBJ1-1; D gene unclear. The CDR3 has 13 residues. Germline V lookup: CDR1 MNHEY, CDR2 SVGAGI. Trimming took off 0 bases at V and 4 bases at J, with 6 bases between the two ends. The chain's CDR3 is CASSYSMRTEAFF. The DNA for the CDR3 is TGTGCCAGCAGTTACTCGATGCGCACTGAAGCTTTCTTT.

This clone was recorded only once. This chain joins TRBV27 and TRBJ2-5; D may correspond to TRBD1 or TRBD2 (5 bases each). This CDR3 spans 16 amino acids. Germline V gives CDR1 MNHEY, CDR2 SMNVEV (reference sequence). Trimming left V 3 bases short and J 3 bases short, with 17 bases between. The CDR3 loop is CASSLLTGRLKETQYF. The CDR3 DNA follows: TGTGCCAGCAGTTTGCTAACGGGACGGCTAAAAGAGACCCAGTACTTC.

The chain links TRBV5-6 to TRBJ1-5; no clear D. The V end lost 4 bases, the J end lost 7 bases, and 9 bases lay between the germline ends. Per the germline V gene, CDR1 is SGHDT and CDR2 is YYEEEE. This CDR3 has 12 amino acids. The CDR3 loop reads CASSQIGQPQHF. The DNA for the CDR3 is TGTGCCAGCAGCCAAATCGGACAGCCCCAGCATTTT.

V is TRBV19 and J is TRBJ1-2, with 9 bases aligning to TRBD1. V lost 4 bases to trimming and J lost 10 bases; unmatched junction nucleotides: 13. CDR3 length equals 15 residues. CDR1 and CDR2 (germline): LNHDA, SQIVND (reference sequence). In DNA, the CDR3 is TGTGCCAGTAGTACTAATGGACAGGGGATGTCGGACTACACCTTC. Amino acids: CASSTNGQGMSDYTF. The complete variable domain, with remaining parts taken from reference TRBV19 and TRBJ1-2, reads DGGITQSPKYLFRKEGQNVTLSCEQNLNHDAMYWYRQDPGQGLRLIYYSQIVNDFQKGDIAEGYSVSREKKESFPLTVTSAQKNPTAFYLCASSTNGQGMSDYTFGSGTRLTVV.